Following are 28 T cell receptor beta chains from one sample sequenced in a study of T cells in Graves' hyperthyroidism and ophthalmopathy. Using RNA transcripts as the source, TCR beta CDR3 regions were amplified. HTBI primers drove first-round RT-PCR of the TCR CDR3. TCRdb independently ran MiXCR on the multiplex PCR reads; one entry per CDR3 protein. The sample carries 400,000 or so distinct CDR3 sequences, roughly 14% recorded once. The sequenced material came from blood. These receptors were obtained from a woman aged 25 to 39 with Graves' ophthalmopathy.

This clonotype was counted ten times or more. V usage is TRBV7-6 and J usage is TRBJ1-1, with 8 bases fitting TRBD1. The CDR3 length is 13 residues. V lost 4 bases and J lost 8; bases outside the gene matches: 6. The V gene's germline CDR1 is SGHVS and CDR2 FNYEAQ. The CDR3 sequence is CASSSRQGREAFF. The CDR3 DNA follows: TGTGCCAGCAGCTCAAGACAGGGGCGGGAAGCTTTCTTT. Full variable domain (rest looked up from reference TRBV7-6 and TRBJ1-1): GAGVSQSPRYKVTKRGQDVALRCDPISGHVSLYWYRQALGQGPEFLTYFNYEAQQDKSGLPNDRFSAERPEGSISTLTIQRTEQRDSAMYRCASSSRQGREAFFGQGTRLTVV.

This clonotype was picked up many times. The chain links TRBV28 to TRBJ1-1; D unclear. The germline gives CDR1 MDHEN, CDR2 SYDVKM. The ends were cut back, 2 bases at V and 0 bases at J, with 13 bases in the middle. The CDR3 sequence is 16 residues long. The CDR3 protein is CASSLPIGQMNTEAFF. CDR3 in DNA: TGTGCCAGCAGTTTACCTATCGGGCAGATGAACACTGAAGCTTTCTTT.

Many counts were recorded for this clonotype. V usage is TRBV6-1 and J usage is TRBJ1-1; no firm D call. Germline V gene data show CDR1 as MNHNS and CDR2 as SASEGT. Trimming removed 5 bases at V and 1 base at J, with 5 bases between. The CDR3 has 12 residues. CDR3 nucleotides: TGTGCCAGCAGTAACCGGAACACTGAAGCTTTCTTT. Residues: CASSNRNTEAFF.

The table lists this clonotype with a few counts. The V and J genes are TRBV10-3 and TRBJ1-2; tentative D call: TRBD1 (6 bases). Germline CDR1 is ENHRY and CDR2 is SYGVKD. The CDR3 has 15 residues. The germline V and J ends were trimmed by 6 bases and 0 bases, with 14 bases remaining between them. The CDR3 loop reads CAIRKQGTPNYGYTF. The DNA for the CDR3 is TGTGCCATCAGAAAGCAGGGGACGCCTAACTATGGCTACACCTTC.

The rearrangement links TRBV20-1 to TRBJ2-7; the D gene is possibly TRBD1 (5 bases). Looked up from germline, CDR1 is DFQATT and CDR2 is SNEGSKA (reference sequence). V lost 0 bases, J lost 5 bases, and 14 bases lay in between. The CDR3 is 14 amino acids. Written as DNA, the CDR3 is TGCAGTGCTAGAGATCTCCAGGGTACCAACGAGCAGTACTTC. Its translation is CSARDLQGTNEQYF.

This clonotype was seen repeatedly, ten times or more. V is TRBV10-3 and J is TRBJ2-1; 7 nucleotides match TRBD1. The CDR3 is made up of 15 amino acids. Trimming took 2 bases from V and 13 from J; bases not matched to a gene: 14. From germline, CDR1 is ENHRY and CDR2 SYGVKD. DNA for the CDR3: TGTGCCATCAGTGAGGGAGAGACAGGGTCTGGAACTCAGTTCTTC. Its protein product is CAISEGETGSGTQFF.

Many counts were recorded for this clonotype. The chain couples TRBV12-3 or TRBV12-4 to TRBJ1-1, with TRBD1 as a possible D gene (5 bases). The V end was cut by 5 bases, the J end by 5 bases, with 15 bases between. There are 14 residues in the CDR3. The CDR3 is CASSAGHGRTEAFF. CDR3 bases: TGTGCCAGCAGTGCCGGACACGGAAGGACTGAAGCTTTCTTT.

The chain combines TRBV7-9 with TRBJ1-6, with D perhaps matching TRBD1 (5 bases). The germline V gene has CDR1 SEHNR and CDR2 FQNEAQ (reference sequence). V was trimmed by 1 base and J by 7 bases, leaving 11 bases between them. The CDR3 extends over 15 amino acids. CDR3 in DNA: TGTGCCAGCAGCTTAGTTCGCGGGACCAATTCACCCCTCCACTTT. Protein sequence: CASSLVRGTNSPLHF.

In its sample, this clonotype was seen many times. The chain is built from TRBV5-1 and TRBJ2-3; D is possibly TRBD1 (5 bases). V was cut by 3 bases and J by 5 bases, with 10 bases left in between. The CDR3 totals 13 residues. CDR1 and CDR2 from the germline V gene are SGHRS and YFSETQ. The CDR3 DNA sequence: TGCGCCAGCAGCTGGGGCGCAGAAGATACGCAGTATTTT. This gives the protein CASSWGAEDTQYF. Full variable domain (missing parts from reference TRBV5-1 and TRBJ2-3): KAGVTQTPRYLIKTRGQQVTLSCSPISGHRSVSWYQQTPGQGLQFLFEYFSETQRNKGNFPGRFSGRQFSNSRSEMNVSTLELGDSALYLCASSWGAEDTQYFGPGTRLTVL.

This clonotype was counted at least ten times. The V call is TRBV7-8, the J call TRBJ1-2; 7 bases fit TRBD1. V shed 5 bases and J 6 bases; nucleotides not matched to a gene: 6. The CDR3 loop spans 13 amino acids. Per germline, CDR1 SGHVS and CDR2 FQNEAQ. The CDR3 DNA reads as TGTGCCAGCAGCGGACACAGGGGTGATGGCTACACCTTC. As protein: CASSGHRGDGYTF.

This clonotype was seen repeatedly, ten times or more. This chain connects TRBV18 to TRBJ1-1, with D uncertain. From germline, CDR1 is KGHSH and CDR2 LQKENI. With 2 bases removed from V and 1 base from J, the gap between germline ends came to 11 bases. The CDR3 covers 15 residues. CDR3 DNA sequence: TGTGCCAGCTCACCAAACTCTTGGCCGAACACTGAAGCTTTCTTT. Translated, it gives CASSPNSWPNTEAFF.

The gene calls are TRBV9 and TRBJ1-4, with 8 bases aligning to TRBD1. The ends lost 0 bases at V and 5 bases at J; junction bases unmatched: 15. Looked up from germline, CDR1 is SGDLS and CDR2 is YYNGEE. The CDR3 sequence is 19 residues long. CDR3 amino acids: CASSVATDGWTGKNEKLFF. Here the CDR3 DNA reads TGTGCCAGCAGCGTAGCTACAGATGGGTGGACAGGGAAGAATGAAAAACTGTTTTTT.

The V gene is TRBV7-9, the J gene TRBJ1-1; possibly TRBD1 for D (5 bases). The germline V and J ends were trimmed by 5 bases and 4 bases, with 14 bases remaining between them. The CDR3 is 14 residues long. The germline V gene has CDR1 SEHNR and CDR2 FQNEAQ (reference sequence). The CDR3 is CASSDWTPPTEAFF. The DNA of the CDR3 is TGTGCCAGCAGCGACTGGACACCCCCCACTGAAGCTTTCTTT.

In the case of this clonotype: The junction does not match germline at one end; this may be a read error. The gene calls are TRBV10-1 and TRBJ1-6, with D tentatively TRBD1 (6 bases). Germline CDR1 is WNHNN and CDR2 is SYGVQD (reference sequence). This CDR3 contains 14 residues. This CDR3 reads CASSYRVIDSPLHF. The CDR3 DNA sequence: TGTGCCAGCAGTTACAGGGTAATTGATTCACCCCTCCACTTT.

This clonotype was counted at least ten times. The chain carries TRBV7-9 and TRBJ2-6; D not certain. Germline V CDR1 and CDR2: SEHNR, FQNEAQ (reference sequence). The germline V and J ends were trimmed by 2 bases and 2 bases, with 1 base remaining between them. The CDR3 is 13 amino acids. The CDR3 loop is CASSLPGANVLTF. The CDR3 DNA follows: TGTGCCAGCAGCTTACCTGGGGCCAACGTCCTGACTTTC.

The V gene is TRBV6-1, the J gene TRBJ2-2; 7 bases line up with TRBD1. CDR1 is MNHNS, CDR2 SASEGT, per germline. The CDR3 is made up of 18 amino acids. The junction had 8 bases not matched to a gene; V was cut back by 1 base and J by 0 bases. In nucleotides, the CDR3 is TGTGCCAGCAGTGAAGAAGGTGCCGGGACAGCGAACACCGGGGAGCTGTTTTTT. Its translation: CASSEEGAGTANTGELFF.

Ten or more counts support this clonotype. This sequence joins TRBV2 and TRBJ2-3; 7 nucleotides line up with TRBD1. This CDR3 spans 15 amino acids. CDR1 is SNHLY, CDR2 FYNNEI, per germline. The V and J ends lost 8 bases and 5 bases, in that order; junction bases with no gene match: 13. The CDR3: CASQLVRGLGDTQYF. CDR3 bases: TGTGCCAGCCAATTGGTTAGGGGGCTCGGAGATACGCAGTATTTT.

This clonotype has just a few counts. The rearrangement links TRBV19 to TRBJ1-3, with unresolved D. The germline V gene encodes CDR1 LNHDA and CDR2 SQIVND (reference sequence). Trimming took off 0 bases at V and 2 bases at J, with 5 bases between the two ends. The CDR3 consists of 14 residues. CDR3 protein: CASSIEVTGNTIYF. The CDR3 coding sequence is TGTGCCAGTAGTATAGAGGTCACTGGAAACACCATATATTTT.

This clonotype showed up many times. The chain links TRBV27 to TRBJ2-1, with D perhaps TRBD2 (5 bases). CDR1 and CDR2 (germline): MNHEY, SMNVEV (reference sequence). There are 14 residues in the CDR3. Deletions cut 0 bases from V and 9 bases from J, with 12 bases between. The CDR3 is CASSLSKWAGEQFF. CDR3 sequence (DNA): TGTGCCAGCAGTTTATCGAAGTGGGCGGGTGAGCAGTTCTTC.

A few counts support this clonotype. The chain recombines TRBV5-6 with TRBJ1-2, with 7 bases that match TRBD1. CDR1 and CDR2 (germline): SGHDT, YYEEEE. CDR3 length: 15 residues. V was pared by 5 bases and J by 4 bases, with 11 bases of the junction left unmatched. Written as DNA, the CDR3 is TGTGCCAGCAGTCCCGCCCCCAGGGGGATCTATGGCTACACCTTC. This sequence encodes CASSPAPRGIYGYTF.

This clonotype appeared many times. The gene calls are TRBV3-1 and TRBJ2-5; maybe TRBD1 (5 bases). Trimming removed 2 bases from V and 1 base from J, with 14 bases in between. Per the germline V gene, CDR1 is LGHDT and CDR2 is YNNKEL (reference sequence). This CDR3 contains 16 residues. CDR3 sequence reads: CASSQYVGTGQETQYF. The CDR3 bases are TGTGCCAGCAGCCAATATGTGGGCACAGGCCAAGAGACCCAGTACTTC.

The rearrangement uses TRBV7-9 and TRBJ1-1; no reliable D call. The V gene lost 3 bases and the J gene lost 3 bases, with 8 bases spanning the gap. The CDR3 spans 13 residues. Germline CDR1 and CDR2: SEHNR and FQNEAQ (reference sequence). CDR3 DNA: TGTGCCAGCAGCTTGAAAGTGGACACTGAAGCTTTCTTT. Protein: CASSLKVDTEAFF.

This clonotype was counted ten times or more. Written as DNA, the CDR3 is TGTGCCAGCAGCTTTACCAACTATGGCTACACCTTC. It is translated as CASSFTNYGYTF. V is TRBV11-3 and J is TRBJ1-2; no clear D gene. CDR3 length equals 12 residues. Trimming left V 3 bases short and J 2 bases short, with 4 bases between. Germline-derived CDR1 and CDR2 are SGHNT and YENEEA. Combining the CDR3 with reference TRBV11-3 and TRBJ1-2 gives the whole variable domain EAGVVQSPRYKIIEKKQPVAFWCNPISGHNTLYWYLQNLGQGPELLIRYENEEAVDDSQLPKDRFSAERLKGVDSTLKIQPAELGDSAVYLCASSFTNYGYTFGSGTRLTVV.

Remarks on this clonotype: Possible read error: a much larger clone is one base away. The chain recombines TRBV7-6 with TRBJ1-6; D call uncertain. Germline V gives CDR1 SGHVS, CDR2 FNYEAQ. CDR3 length: 14 amino acids. The ends were cut back, 1 base at V and 11 bases at J, with 12 bases in the middle. DNA of the CDR3: TGTGCCAGCAGCTTAGTGGAGAGAGACCCACCCCTCCACTTT. It specifies CASSLVERDPPLHF.

This clonotype was picked up a small number of times. The chain joins TRBV6-5 to TRBJ2-1, with a weak D call TRBD2 (6 bases). The CDR3 extends over 16 amino acids. The V end lost 0 bases, the J end lost 7 bases, and 16 bases lay between the germline ends. Germline CDR1 is MNHEY and CDR2 is SVGAGI. This CDR3 reads CASSYSSRTNGNEQFF. The CDR3, as DNA: TGTGCCAGCAGTTACTCGTCTAGGACTAATGGGAATGAGCAGTTCTTC.

This clonotype was found many times. V gene TRBV20-1 combines with J gene TRBJ2-5; TRBD2 matches 7 bases. V gave up 3 bases and J gave up 1 base; unmatched junction bases: 8. The CDR3 has 15 residues. The V gene's germline CDR1 is DFQATT and CDR2 SNEGSKA (reference sequence). CDR3 DNA sequence: TGCAGTGCTAGTCCTCCGGGGGGAAGCCAAGAGACCCAGTACTTC. This translates into CSASPPGGSQETQYF.

This clonotype was seen ten or more times. V gene TRBV28 combines with J gene TRBJ2-5, with TRBD2 matching 9 bases. The trim removed 8 bases at V and 3 bases at J, leaving 7 bases unmatched. CDR3 length: 14 residues. Germline CDR1 and CDR2: MDHEN and SYDVKM. CDR3 sequence (DNA): TGTGCCAGCTGGGCCAGCGGGGGGAAAGAGACCCAGTACTTC. Amino acids: CASWASGGKETQYF.

This clonotype was seen ten or more times. One end of the junction fails to match germline, which may point to a read error. V usage is TRBV7-3 and J usage is TRBJ2-1; 9 nucleotides agree with TRBD1. The CDR3 extends over 15 amino acids. Germline V gene data show CDR1 as SGHTA and CDR2 as FQGTGA. The CDR3 DNA sequence: TGTGCCAGCAGCGAACAGGGGGCGGCCTATAATGAGCAGTTCTTC. It specifies CASSEQGAAYNEQFF.